What follows are 21 T cell receptor beta chains derived from one specimen sequenced in a study of T cells after yellow fever vaccination. TCRdb re-called the 5' RACE reads through MiXCR, storing one row per CDR3 protein. This table holds hundreds of thousands of distinct CDR3 sequences, over 9% found once. Here the sequenced sample was PBMCs, taken on the day of the yellow fever booster vaccination. These TCRs come from a man between 25 and 39 years old who received the YFV17D yellow fever vaccine.

This clonotype came up a few times. The chain employs TRBV29-1 and TRBJ2-1; D uncertain. The germline V gene has CDR1 SQVTM and CDR2 ANQGSEA. The CDR3 extends over 10 amino acids. The ends were cut back, 3 bases at V and 5 bases at J, with 2 bases in the middle. CDR3 region: CSVDNNEQFF. As DNA, the CDR3 is TGCAGCGTTGATAACAATGAGCAGTTCTTC.

The chain has TRBV12-3 or TRBV12-4 and TRBJ2-1; D remains unclear. Trimming shortened V by 7 bases and J by 6 bases, and 16 bases separated the two germline ends. The CDR3 covers 14 residues. CDR3 sequence (DNA): TGTGCCAGCACCCTCGGGCAGAGCCCCAATGAGCAGTTCTTC. Amino acid sequence: CASTLGQSPNEQFF.

This clonotype has a count of ten or more. This sequence joins TRBV7-2 and TRBJ2-5, with a possible D match to TRBD2 (7 bases). Per the germline V gene, CDR1 is SGHTA and CDR2 is FQGNSA. The CDR3 runs to 14 residues. V lost 5 bases, J lost 5 bases, and 15 bases lay in between. CDR3 sequence reads: CASSLGGGRETQYF. The CDR3 bases are TGTGCCAGCAGCCTCGGCGGGGGCCGGGAGACCCAGTACTTC.

This chain connects TRBV10-3 to TRBJ2-5, with TRBD2 as a possible D gene (5 bases). This CDR3 has 14 residues. Trimming shortened V by 2 bases and J by 2 bases, and 9 bases separated the two germline ends. The germline CDR1 and CDR2 sequences are ENHRY and SYGVKD. The CDR3 nucleotides are TGTGCCATCAGTGAGACGGGATGGCAAGAGACCCAGTACTTC. Amino acids: CAISETGWQETQYF.

This clonotype showed up many times. The chain links TRBV4-3 to TRBJ2-2; the D gene is possibly TRBD1 (6 bases). This CDR3 is 18 amino acids long. Trimming shortened V by 1 base and J by 1 base, and 16 bases separated the two germline ends. Per germline, CDR1 LGHNA and CDR2 YSLEER. CDR3 sequence: CASSQAGRGVKNTGELFF. The CDR3 DNA is TGCGCCAGCAGCCAAGCTGGCAGGGGAGTGAAGAACACCGGGGAGCTGTTTTTT.

In this sample, this clonotype turned up a few times. The chain has TRBV15 and TRBJ2-1, with a tentative D call TRBD2 (6 bases). Trimming left V 0 bases short and J 4 bases short, with 13 bases between. This CDR3 comprises 16 residues. Germline V lookup: CDR1 LNHNV, CDR2 YYDKDF (reference sequence). The CDR3 loop reads CATSRDRGTGYNEQFF. CDR3 DNA sequence: TGTGCCACCAGCAGAGATCGTGGGACTGGTTACAATGAGCAGTTCTTC.

This clonotype was seen a handful of times. The V gene is TRBV6-6, the J gene TRBJ2-4; D remains ambiguous. CDR3 length equals 13 residues. Germline assignment: CDR1 MNHNY and CDR2 SVGAGI (reference sequence). The V and J ends lost 7 bases and 3 bases respectively, with 10 bases between them. Here the CDR3 DNA reads TGTGCCAGCATAGAGGAGAGCAAAAACATTCAGTACTTC. Translated: CASIEESKNIQYF.

V gene TRBV6-1 combines with J gene TRBJ2-3, with TRBD1 matching 7 bases. Trimming at V came to 2 bases and at J to 4 bases, leaving 3 bases not matched to a gene. The CDR3 length is 14 residues. CDR1 and CDR2 (germline): MNHNS, SASEGT. The CDR3 DNA is TGTGCCAGCAGTGAAAGAGGGGGCGCAGATACGCAGTATTTT. This encodes CASSERGGADTQYF.

This clonotype has a handful of counts. This rearrangement joins TRBV28 to TRBJ2-5, with 7 bases matching TRBD1. Germline lookup yields CDR1 MDHEN and CDR2 SYDVKM. The CDR3 totals 13 residues. Trimming cost V 8 bases and J 6 bases; bases outside gene matches: 9. DNA for the CDR3: TGTGCCAGCGCCCCAAGGGACAGAAAGACCCAGTACTTC. This sequence encodes CASAPRDRKTQYF.

The chain combines TRBV5-5 with TRBJ2-2; a weak D match, TRBD1 (6 bases). CDR1 SGHKS and CDR2 YYEKEE come from the germline V gene (reference sequence). V lost 1 base to trimming and J lost 6 bases, with 7 bases between them. The CDR3 is made up of 13 amino acids. Here the CDR3 reads CASSLWGPGELFF. CDR3 DNA: TGTGCCAGCAGCTTGTGGGGGCCCGGGGAGCTGTTTTTT.

This clonotype turned up a few times. The chain has TRBV20-1 and TRBJ2-5; TRBD1 matches 8 bases. Per the germline V gene, CDR1 is DFQATT and CDR2 is SNEGSKA (reference sequence). This CDR3 region has 13 residues. Germline trimming cut 6 bases from V and 4 bases from J; bases unmatched to any gene: 7. The DNA for the CDR3 is TGCAGTGCACCTGGACAGGGAGGAGAGACCCAGTACTTC. Protein sequence: CSAPGQGGETQYF.

This clonotype was seen many times. The J gene is TRBJ2-5, the V gene TRBV7-6; D unresolved. This CDR3 is 14 amino acids long. V dropped 5 bases and J dropped 1 base, with 11 bases sitting between them. CDR1 is SGHVS, CDR2 FNYEAQ, per germline. The CDR3 reads CASSRVDFQETQYF. The DNA for the CDR3 is TGTGCCAGCAGCAGGGTAGATTTCCAAGAGACCCAGTACTTC.

This clonotype was counted a few times. The chain uses TRBV20-1 and TRBJ2-7, with D possibly matching TRBD2 (6 bases). Trimming took off 6 bases at V and 10 bases at J, with 19 bases between the two ends. Germline V gene data show CDR1 as DFQATT and CDR2 as SNEGSKA (reference sequence). The CDR3 runs 12 residues. The CDR3 reads CSASDYPTSQYF. CDR3 coding DNA: TGCAGTGCCTCGGACTATCCCACGTCCCAGTACTTC.

This clonotype has more than one count but fewer than ten. The chain is built from TRBV27 and TRBJ2-3; 7 bases agree with TRBD2. The CDR3 runs 15 residues. With 5 bases clipped from V and 2 bases from J, the junction kept 7 bases outside the gene matches. Germline CDR1 and CDR2: MNHEY and SMNVEV (reference sequence). The CDR3 sequence: CASSLLSGATDTQYF. The DNA of the CDR3 is TGTGCCAGCAGTCTCCTCAGCGGGGCCACAGATACGCAGTATTTT.

This chain uses TRBV5-1 with TRBJ1-1; no clear D gene. V lost 0 bases and J 9 bases, leaving 9 bases between the germline ends. There are 12 residues in the CDR3. Germline CDR1 is SGHRS and CDR2 is YFSETQ. CDR3 nucleotide sequence: TGCGCCAGCAGCTTGGGATCAGGCCAAGCTTTCTTT. Protein sequence: CASSLGSGQAFF.

The rearrangement links TRBV5-1 to TRBJ2-7; the match to TRBD2 covers 7 bases. V was clipped by 0 bases and J by 6 bases; unmatched bases: 9. Germline-derived CDR1 and CDR2 are SGHRS and YFSETQ. The length of the CDR3 is 15 residues. As DNA, the CDR3 is TGCGCCAGCAGCTTGGAGGCGGGAGTAACAGGCGAGCAGTACTTC. Translation: CASSLEAGVTGEQYF.

This clonotype was recorded a few times. The rearrangement uses TRBV2 and TRBJ2-3; D is possibly TRBD2 (6 bases). CDR3 length: 13 amino acids. V was trimmed by 8 bases and J by 5 bases, leaving 14 bases between them. Germline assignment: CDR1 SNHLY and CDR2 FYNNEI. The CDR3 DNA sequence: TGTGCCAGCTCCCGTTGGGGGGAAGATACGCAGTATTTT. It yields the protein CASSRWGEDTQYF.

V and J are TRBV29-1 and TRBJ2-3; no clear D. Trimming removed 2 bases at V and 0 bases at J, with 12 bases between. Germline lookup yields CDR1 SQVTM and CDR2 ANQGSEA. This CDR3 has 15 residues. CDR3 in DNA: TGCAGCGTTGAAACCCCCGTTCCTAGCACAGATACGCAGTATTTT. As protein: CSVETPVPSTDTQYF.

Only a few counts were recorded for this clonotype. The chain recombines TRBV11-2 with TRBJ2-4; D might be TRBD2 (6 bases). Trimming stripped 1 base from V and 5 bases from J, with 15 bases between. Germline V gene sequence: CDR1 SGHAT, CDR2 FQNNGV. The CDR3 contains 16 residues. The CDR3 loop reads CASSLGGGKAQNIQYF. DNA of the CDR3: TGTGCCAGCAGCTTAGGTGGCGGGAAGGCCCAAAACATTCAGTACTTC.

The chain links TRBV6-1 to TRBJ1-1, with TRBD1 identical over 7 bases. The trim removed 3 bases at V and 0 bases at J, leaving 10 bases unmatched. This CDR3 is built from 17 residues. Per the germline V gene, CDR1 is MNHNS and CDR2 is SASEGT. Here the CDR3 reads CASSDGLRGLLNTEAFF. The CDR3 nucleotides read TGTGCCAGCAGTGATGGGTTGAGGGGGCTATTGAACACTGAAGCTTTCTTT.

This clonotype was seen many times. The genes are TRBV7-9 and TRBJ1-4; D gene unclear. The CDR3 sequence is 13 residues long. The V end was cut by 1 base, the J end by 8 bases, with 8 bases between. The germline V gene encodes CDR1 SEHNR and CDR2 FQNEAQ (reference sequence). In nucleotides, the CDR3 is TGTGCCAGCAGCTTAGTCGGGGTGGAAAAACTGTTTTTT. Protein: CASSLVGVEKLFF.